This entry concerns a single T cell receptor beta chain. Its antigen remains unidentified. This entry is derived from a study of cytomegalovirus exposure and HLA in healthy donors. Notes on the study in general: Certain sequence variants were highly shared and formed a cluster, and this cluster was likely a sequencing artifact. What TCR beta sequences reportedly achieved was accurate prediction of HLA-A and HLA-B alleles in most subjects.

PCR involved 60 Vbeta and 13 Jbeta primers. Clones were sequenced by immunoSEQ multiplex PCR, and TCRdb holds only the in-frame ones, with some missing. The repertoire holds roughly 190,000 clones, with about 83% as singletons. At collection, donors were nominally healthy, but unrecorded immune exposures were probable. The CDR3 sequence is 15 residues long. V dropped 4 bases and J dropped 5; count of bases not matched to a gene: 8. The V gene's germline CDR1 is SGHNT and CDR2 YYREEE (reference sequence). The sequenced sample consisted of PBMCs. This clonotype was sampled from a woman aged 50 to 60 in good health and CMV-seropositive. The chain joins TRBV5-4 to TRBJ1-2; 10 positions match TRBD1. The CDR3, as DNA: TGTGCCAGCAGCCCCAGCCGGGACAGGGGATATGGCTACACCTTC. This gives the protein CASSPSRDRGYGYTF.